This TCR beta chain was sequenced for a study of T-cell memory formation after mild COVID-19. Regarding the study as a whole: CD4+ clones that contracted lay mainly in CM and EM; CD8+ ones lay in EMRA.

This clonotype appeared many times. The target antigen is unknown. The CDR3 is 14 residues long. Germline CDR1 KGHDR, CDR2 SFDVKD. The V gene lost 5 bases and the J gene lost 6 bases, with 15 bases spanning the gap. From the 5' RACE reads, TCRdb called clonotypes with MiXCR, one entry per CDR3 protein. The table lists approximately 300,000 distinct CDR3 sequences, approximately 15% of them singletons. The source of this sequence is a man younger than 30 who had mild COVID-19 (a few samples of this study predate the infection). Cell type and time point are not known. V and J are TRBV24-1 and TRBJ1-1; D perhaps matches TRBD1 (6 bases). Sequences were obtained from PBMCs or a T cell subset sorted from them (not recorded which). The CDR3 sequence is CATSAKGEGAEAFF. DNA for the CDR3: TGTGCCACCAGTGCCAAGGGGGAGGGAGCTGAAGCTTTCTTT.